Shown below are 17 T cell receptor beta chains from a single sample sequenced in a study of PD-L1 blockade in urothelial cancer. The repertoire was sequenced with immunoSEQ multiplex PCR; TCRdb's copy has only in-frame clones and lacks some. The data hold about 42,000 clones, with roughly 80% observed a single time. The specimen comprised PBMCs, sampled around atezolizumab (anti-PD-L1) treatment. These receptors all come from a man between 65 and 85 years old with urothelial cancer.

Only one count was recorded for this clone. For the CDR3, the DNA is TGCGCCAGCAGCTTGAGAGAAGGAGGGGGCTCTAATGAAAAACTGTTTTTT. Protein product: CASSLREGGGSNEKLFF. The chain employs TRBV5-1 and TRBJ1-4, with 7 bases identical to TRBD1. The CDR3 sequence is 17 residues long. Losses at the gene ends were 1 base for V and 3 bases for J; bases not matched to a gene: 9. In germline, CDR1 is SGHRS, CDR2 YFSETQ.

The rearrangement uses TRBV29-1 and TRBJ2-7; 7 bases match TRBD2. From germline, CDR1 is SQVTM and CDR2 ANQGSEA. Germline trimming cut 8 bases from V and 1 base from J; bases unmatched to any gene: 8. This CDR3 contains 13 residues. The CDR3 region has the DNA TGCAGCACCCGCGGGGGACGGTCCTACGAGCAGTACTTC. The encoded protein is CSTRGGRSYEQYF.

The rearrangement links TRBV6-1 to TRBJ2-7; the D gene is possibly TRBD2 (5 bases). Trimming removed 2 bases at V and 0 bases at J, with 17 bases between. The V gene's germline CDR1 is MNHNS and CDR2 SASEGT. This CDR3 spans 17 amino acids. CDR3 sequence: CASSERELGWDSYEQYF. Written as DNA, the CDR3 is TGTGCCAGCAGTGAAAGGGAGCTAGGGTGGGACTCCTACGAGCAGTACTTC.

The rearrangement joins TRBV5-8 to TRBJ1-1, with 10 bases aligning to TRBD1. The CDR3 length is 14 residues. Germline assignment: CDR1 SGHTS and CDR2 YDEGEE. V lost 4 bases, J lost 2 bases, and 2 bases stayed unmatched. The CDR3: CASSGDRGNTEAFF. In DNA, the CDR3 is TGTGCCAGCAGCGGGGACAGGGGAAACACTGAAGCTTTCTTT.

This chain uses TRBV9 with TRBJ2-7, with D unresolved. CDR1 SGDLS and CDR2 YYNGEE come from the germline V gene. CDR3 length: 13 residues. Trimming took 0 bases from V and 1 from J, leaving 5 bases between them. CDR3 residues: CASSVEESYEQYF. CDR3 sequence (DNA): TGTGCCAGCAGCGTAGAAGAGTCCTACGAGCAGTACTTC.

The gene calls are TRBV19 and TRBJ2-2; maybe TRBD1 (6 bases). The CDR3 is 18 residues long. V gave up 5 bases and J gave up 0 bases, with 19 bases separating them. The germline V gene encodes CDR1 LNHDA and CDR2 SQIVND (reference sequence). This CDR3 is CASSSLGQRVANTGELFF. CDR3 coding DNA: TGTGCCAGTAGTTCGTTAGGACAGCGAGTCGCGAACACCGGGGAGCTGTTTTTT.

The rearrangement joins TRBV15 to TRBJ2-1; TRBD2 matches 8 bases. J gave up 4 bases and V 0 bases, and 8 bases lay outside the gene matches. This CDR3 has 17 residues. Germline CDR1 reads LNHNV; CDR2 reads YYDKDF (reference sequence). The chain's CDR3 is CATSRDIPGGPYNEQFF. CDR3 in DNA: TGTGCCACCAGCAGAGATATCCCGGGAGGGCCATACAATGAGCAGTTCTTC.

The chain joins TRBV29-1 to TRBJ1-3; perhaps TRBD1 as D (6 bases). V lost 6 bases to trimming and J lost 8 bases, with 14 bases between them. Per the germline V gene, CDR1 is SQVTM and CDR2 is ANQGSEA. The length of the CDR3 is 12 residues. CDR3 sequence: CSVGTNPHTIYF. The CDR3 coding sequence is TGCAGCGTGGGGACAAATCCACACACCATATATTTT.

The V gene is TRBV7-8, the J gene TRBJ2-2, with a weak D call TRBD2 (5 bases). Germline CDR1 and CDR2: SGHVS and FQNEAQ. The germline V and J ends were trimmed by 3 bases and 7 bases, with 15 bases remaining between them. This CDR3 contains 15 residues. CDR3 bases: TGTGCCAGCAGCTTCCTGCCGCGGGTCAGCGGGGAGCTGTTTTTT. Residues: CASSFLPRVSGELFF.

The chain carries TRBV2 and TRBJ2-7; D possibly corresponds to TRBD1 (5 bases). The CDR3 consists of 13 residues. Germline V lookup: CDR1 SNHLY, CDR2 FYNNEI. Trimming pared 1 base from V and 8 bases from J, leaving 12 bases between. In DNA form, the CDR3 reads TGTGCCAGCAGTGAAGTTGAACAGGCGCAGCAGTACTTC. As protein: CASSEVEQAQQYF.

The V and J genes are TRBV2 and TRBJ2-2, with 7 bases that match TRBD2. From germline, CDR1 is SNHLY and CDR2 FYNNEI. This CDR3 is 15 amino acids long. The V segment lost 0 bases and the J segment 6 bases; nucleotides outside the gene matches: 4. CDR3 nucleotide sequence: TGTGCCAGCAGTGAAGCCTCACGGGGGGCCGGGGAGCTGTTTTTT. This sequence encodes CASSEASRGAGELFF.

V usage is TRBV7-3 and J usage is TRBJ2-3; D is perhaps TRBD1 (6 bases). The V gene lost 2 bases and the J gene lost 0 bases, with 6 bases spanning the gap. Per germline, CDR1 SGHTA and CDR2 FQGTGA. The CDR3 consists of 14 residues. CDR3 protein: CASSLQGSTDTQYF. In nucleotides, the CDR3 is TGTGCCAGCAGCTTACAGGGGAGCACAGATACGCAGTATTTT.

The V and J genes are TRBV11-3 and TRBJ2-3, with 10 bases that match TRBD2. This CDR3 region has 14 residues. Germline assignment: CDR1 SGHNT and CDR2 YENEEA. The V and J ends lost 3 bases and 15 bases, in that order; junction bases with no gene match: 12. CDR3 in amino acids: CASSLGRRGTSDYF. CDR3 in DNA: TGTGCCAGCAGCTTGGGGAGGAGGGGGACTAGCGATTATTTT. The full variable domain, with the rest looked up from reference TRBV11-3 and TRBJ2-3, is EAGVVQSPRYKIIEKKQPVAFWCNPISGHNTLYWYLQNLGQGPELLIRYENEEAVDDSQLPKDRFSAERLKGVDSTLKIQPAELGDSAVYLCASSLGRRGTSDYFGPGTRLTVL.

The chain joins TRBV5-4 to TRBJ2-1; 8 bases match TRBD2. Losses at the gene ends were 4 bases for V and 6 bases for J; bases not matched to a gene: 9. This CDR3 has 15 amino acids. Germline lookup yields CDR1 SGHNT and CDR2 YYREEE (reference sequence). CDR3 DNA: TGTGCCAGCAGCCAAGCAAGCGGGAGACCCAATGAGCAGTTCTTC. Protein: CASSQASGRPNEQFF.

The genes are TRBV7-9 and TRBJ2-1; TRBD1 matches 8 bases. CDR3 size: 17 residues. Germline CDR1 reads SEHNR; CDR2 reads FQNEAQ (reference sequence). J lost 2 bases, V lost 1 base, and 7 bases had no gene match. The CDR3 region is CASSLGAGTGPYNEQFF. The CDR3 bases are TGTGCCAGCAGCTTAGGCGCCGGGACAGGACCCTACAATGAGCAGTTCTTC.

The chain uses TRBV7-2 and TRBJ2-5; D perhaps matches TRBD2 (5 bases). The CDR3 runs 15 residues. The V gene's germline CDR1 is SGHTA and CDR2 FQGNSA. V lost 2 bases and J 3 bases, leaving 13 bases between the germline ends. This chain's CDR3 is CASSLSGSTKETQYF. The CDR3 nucleotides are TGTGCCAGCAGCTTAAGCGGCAGTACCAAAGAGACCCAGTACTTC.

The chain couples TRBV7-6 to TRBJ2-5, with 8 bases lining up with TRBD2. V gave up 4 bases and J gave up 0 bases; unmatched junction bases: 4. The CDR3 is made up of 15 amino acids. Germline V lookup: CDR1 SGHVS, CDR2 FNYEAQ. The DNA of the CDR3 is TGTGCCAGCAGCTGGGCTAGCGGGTACCAAGAGACCCAGTACTTC. Protein: CASSWASGYQETQYF. Looking up the rest from reference TRBV7-6 and TRBJ2-5 gives the full variable domain: GAGVSQSPRYKVTKRGQDVALRCDPISGHVSLYWYRQALGQGPEFLTYFNYEAQQDKSGLPNDRFSAERPEGSISTLTIQRTEQRDSAMYRCASSWASGYQETQYFGPGTRLLVL.